This T cell receptor (beta chain) was sequenced for a study of blood T cell repertoires in COVID-19. As for the study in general: Italy, Spain and the United States were the sources of the convalescent and acute COVID-19 samples. Sample material is recorded as cDNA or gDNA derived from T cells, B-cell-depleted T cells, or PBMCs.

The CDR3 length is 16 residues. Germline CDR1 KGHSH, CDR2 LQKENI. J gave up 8 bases and V 0 bases, and 10 bases lay outside the gene matches. As handled by the study authors: The authors estimated nucleated cell counts from reference gene primer amplification. Here immunoSEQ multiplex PCR was the method, and the copy in TCRdb shows in-frame clones only, minus some. The V and J calls and clone size are taken from that table; D and trimming were inferred from the DNA. The sample includes 40,000 to 65,000 clones, 70% to 90% of them seen just once. Source material: peripheral blood. This clonotype originated in an elderly man with acute or convalescent COVID-19. This chain uses TRBV18 with TRBJ1-2; 9 nucleotides agree with TRBD1. The CDR3 nucleotides are TGTGCCAGCTCACCACCTTTTACAGGGGGCTTGAAAGGCTACACCTTC. Residues: CASSPPFTGGLKGYTF. The variable domain in full, completed from reference TRBV18 and TRBJ1-2, reads NAGVMQNPRHLVRRRGQEARLRCSPMKGHSHVYWYRQLPEEGLKFMVYLQKENIIDESGMPKERFSAEFPKEGPSILRIQQVVRGDSAAYFCASSPPFTGGLKGYTFGSGTRLTVV.